A single sample gave rise to the 18 T cell receptor beta chains below, sequenced in a study of shared clonotypes between healthy human individuals. TCRdb keeps only in-frame clones here, not all; method: immunoSEQ multiplex PCR. The table includes approximately 1.4 million clones, nearly 99% detected once. Material: naive CD4+ T cells sorted from blood. Documented subset: CD45RA+ positively selected. The receptors originated from a man younger than 40 in good health.

The rearrangement links TRBV5-1 to TRBJ2-3; D call uncertain. This CDR3 is built from 14 residues. V lost 8 bases and J lost 2, with 15 bases in between. Germline loops: CDR1 SGHRS, CDR2 YFSETQ. The CDR3 loop reads CASTAIPATDTQYF. The CDR3 DNA reads as TGCGCCAGTACGGCCATACCGGCCACAGATACGCAGTATTTT. The whole variable domain, filled in from reference TRBV5-1 and TRBJ2-3, reads KAGVTQTPRYLIKTRGQQVTLSCSPISGHRSVSWYQQTPGQGLQFLFEYFSETQRNKGNFPGRFSGRQFSNSRSEMNVSTLELGDSALYLCASTAIPATDTQYFGPGTRLTVL.

The CDR3 DNA is TGCGCCAGCAGCCCAATCAGGTGGACAGATCAACTCCAAGCCAAAAACATTCAGTACTTC. This codes for CASSPIRWTDQLQAKNIQYF. The V and J genes are TRBV5-1 and TRBJ2-4; possibly TRBD1 for D (6 bases). Germline CDR1 reads SGHRS; CDR2 reads YFSETQ. This CDR3 contains 20 residues. Trimming shortened V by 4 bases and J by 0 bases, and 26 bases separated the two germline ends.

The V gene is TRBV19, the J gene TRBJ2-3; D call uncertain. The germline V gene has CDR1 LNHDA and CDR2 SQIVND (reference sequence). This CDR3 contains 15 residues. V lost 3 bases and J 0 bases, leaving 10 bases between the germline ends. In nucleotides, the CDR3 is TGTGCCAGTAGTATGTTAACGGCTAGCACAGATACGCAGTATTTT. This encodes CASSMLTASTDTQYF.

This clone was recorded once. V and J are TRBV5-1 and TRBJ2-7; 10 bases are shared with TRBD1. V trimming: 1 base; J trimming: 2 bases; junction bases outside the gene matches: 15. Germline V gene data show CDR1 as SGHRS and CDR2 as YFSETQ. The CDR3 length is 19 residues. The CDR3 coding sequence is TGCGCCAGCAGCTTGCCCCAATACCGAACGGGGACAGGGGCCTACGAGCAGTACTTC. Its translation is CASSLPQYRTGTGAYEQYF. Using reference TRBV5-1 and TRBJ2-7 for the parts outside the CDR3, the full variable domain is KAGVTQTPRYLIKTRGQQVTLSCSPISGHRSVSWYQQTPGQGLQFLFEYFSETQRNKGNFPGRFSGRQFSNSRSEMNVSTLELGDSALYLCASSLPQYRTGTGAYEQYFGPGTRLTVT.

V usage is TRBV29-1 and J usage is TRBJ2-1, with D tentatively TRBD1 or TRBD2 (5 bases each). The CDR3 is 13 amino acids. V lost 5 bases to trimming and J lost 4 bases, with 12 bases between them. Germline V lookup: CDR1 SQVTM, CDR2 ANQGSEA. This CDR3 reads CSVLWGSYNEQFF. Written as DNA, the CDR3 is TGCAGCGTTCTATGGGGGTCTTACAATGAGCAGTTCTTC.

This chain uses TRBV5-1 with TRBJ2-1; 8 bases are a match to TRBD2. The germline V gene has CDR1 SGHRS and CDR2 YFSETQ. This CDR3 is built from 16 residues. The junction had 8 bases not matched to a gene; V was cut back by 6 bases and J by 0 bases. CDR3 DNA: TGCGCCAGCAAGCTTGGTAGCGGGACCTCCTACAATGAGCAGTTCTTC. It translates to CASKLGSGTSYNEQFF.

The chain combines TRBV5-1 with TRBJ1-1, with 8 bases identical to TRBD1. Trimming cost V 5 bases and J 7 bases; bases outside gene matches: 7. The CDR3 is 13 residues long. Germline V gene data show CDR1 as SGHRS and CDR2 as YFSETQ. Here the CDR3 reads CASRDRVRLEAFF. CDR3 nucleotide sequence: TGCGCCAGCAGGGACAGGGTACGACTTGAAGCTTTCTTT.

This clone appeared a single time. The chain uses TRBV7-2 and TRBJ1-3, with 8 bases matching TRBD1. Germline assignment: CDR1 SGHTA and CDR2 FQGNSA. The CDR3 extends over 16 amino acids. The V and J ends lost 3 bases and 0 bases, in that order; junction bases with no gene match: 4. Here the CDR3 DNA reads TGTGCCAGCAGCTTCCGACAGGGGCTCTCTGGAAACACCATATATTTT. Protein product: CASSFRQGLSGNTIYF. The variable domain in full, completed from reference TRBV7-2 and TRBJ1-3, reads GAGVSQSPSNKVTEKGKDVELRCDPISGHTALYWYRQSLGQGLEFLIYFQGNSAPDKSGLPSDRFSAERTGGSVSTLTIQRTQQEDSAVYLCASSFRQGLSGNTIYFGEGSWLTVV.

DNA of the CDR3: TGTGCCAGCAGTTACCGGACCTATAACACCGGGGAGCTGTTTTTT. It yields the protein CASSYRTYNTGELFF. The chain has TRBV6-5 and TRBJ2-2; unclear D gene. The CDR3 consists of 15 residues. Between the trimmed V and J ends, which lost 2 bases and 2 bases, there was a span of 9 bases. The germline V gene encodes CDR1 MNHEY and CDR2 SVGAGI.

V and J are TRBV11-2 and TRBJ1-2, with D possibly TRBD1 on 5 matching bases. CDR3 size: 13 residues. CDR1 and CDR2 from the germline V gene are SGHAT and FQNNGV. Trimming left V 4 bases short and J 3 bases short, with 9 bases between. The CDR3 region is CASSWAGHYGYTF. CDR3 nucleotide sequence: TGTGCCAGCAGCTGGGCAGGGCACTATGGCTACACCTTC.

This clone was seen a few times. Distinct nucleotide sequences in the sample also encode this CDR3. The rearrangement joins TRBV2 to TRBJ2-5; TRBD1 is a possible D gene (5 bases). Per the germline V gene, CDR1 is SNHLY and CDR2 is FYNNEI. Trimming shortened V by 6 bases and J by 0 bases, and 5 bases separated the two germline ends. The length of the CDR3 is 12 residues. The CDR3 bases are TGTGCCAGCAGAGGGGACCAAGAGACCCAGTACTTC. It translates to CASRGDQETQYF.

The chain has TRBV19 and TRBJ2-3, with D tentatively TRBD1 or TRBD2 (6 bases each). The ends were cut back, 5 bases at V and 2 bases at J, with 17 bases in the middle. Germline V gene lookup returns CDR1 LNHDA and CDR2 SQIVND (reference sequence). The CDR3 is made up of 16 amino acids. CDR3 protein: CASSRPGGGITDTQYF. The CDR3 nucleotides are TGTGCCAGTAGTCGACCCGGGGGCGGGATCACAGATACGCAGTATTTT.

This chain uses TRBV7-9 with TRBJ1-3; a possible D gene is TRBD1 (5 bases). This CDR3 region has 12 residues. With 4 bases removed from V and 7 bases from J, the gap between germline ends came to 8 bases. CDR1 is SEHNR, CDR2 FQNEAQ, per germline (reference sequence). CDR3 in amino acids: CASSSGANTIYF. DNA of the CDR3: TGTGCCAGCAGCTCCGGGGCCAACACCATATATTTT.

The V and J genes are TRBV27 and TRBJ2-7; 7 nucleotides agree with TRBD1. The CDR3 contains 14 residues. Germline CDR1 and CDR2: MNHEY and SMNVEV (reference sequence). V dropped 3 bases and J dropped 2; count of bases not matched to a gene: 4. CDR3 in DNA: TGTGCCAGCAGTTTCACAGGGGCAACCTACGAGCAGTACTTC. Amino acids: CASSFTGATYEQYF.

The CDR3 loop reads CASSKEYRIDVTYEQYF. DNA of the CDR3: TGCGCCAGCAGCAAAGAGTATCGAATCGACGTCACCTACGAGCAGTACTTC. The chain recombines TRBV5-1 with TRBJ2-7; no definite D call. Trimming left V 4 bases short and J 2 bases short, with 22 bases between. Germline V lookup: CDR1 SGHRS, CDR2 YFSETQ. This CDR3 has 17 residues.

The chain is built from TRBV15 and TRBJ2-5, with D unclear. This CDR3 comprises 16 residues. CDR1 LNHNV and CDR2 YYDKDF come from the germline V gene (reference sequence). Trimming removed 1 base at V and 5 bases at J, with 17 bases between. CDR3 amino acids: CATSRAGSGSGETQYF. The CDR3 DNA sequence: TGTGCCACCAGCAGAGCCGGTTCTGGTAGTGGCGAGACCCAGTACTTC. Full variable domain (rest looked up from reference TRBV15 and TRBJ2-5): DAMVIQNPRYQVTQFGKPVTLSCSQTLNHNVMYWYQQKSSQAPKLLFHYYDKDFNNEADTPDNFQSRRPNTSFCFLDIRSPGLGDTAMYLCATSRAGSGSGETQYFGPGTRLLVL.

The rearrangement links TRBV7-9 to TRBJ2-4, with TRBD1 matching 8 bases. Trimming at V came to 5 bases and at J to 15 bases, leaving 6 bases not matched to a gene. Germline values: CDR1 SEHNR, CDR2 FQNEAQ (reference sequence). The CDR3 sequence is 11 residues long. CDR3 bases: TGTGCCAGCAGCCCATCCGGGACAGGGTACTTC. Amino acid sequence: CASSPSGTGYF.

The rearrangement uses TRBV2 and TRBJ2-7; possible D gene TRBD2, 6 bases. The CDR3 contains 13 residues. With 5 bases removed from V and 4 bases from J, the gap between germline ends came to 12 bases. Germline CDR1 is SNHLY and CDR2 is FYNNEI. CDR3 amino acids: CASSNTGGYEQYF. In nucleotides, the CDR3 is TGTGCCAGCAGTAATACAGGAGGGTACGAGCAGTACTTC.